These 3 T cell receptor beta chains originate from one sample sequenced in a study of shared clonotypes between healthy human individuals. Produced via immunoSEQ multiplex PCR; TCRdb's table is partial and in-frame only. The sample has 490,000 or so clones; about 80% are singletons. Sequencing was performed on PBMCs. These receptors were taken from a woman in her thirties or forties in good health. Some clones in this sample may be carry-over from other donors' samples.

The V and J genes are TRBV6-6 and TRBJ1-5, with a weak D call TRBD1 (5 bases). With 4 bases removed from V and 2 bases from J, the gap between germline ends came to 12 bases. This CDR3 contains 15 residues. Germline V lookup: CDR1 MNHNY, CDR2 SVGAGI (reference sequence). The CDR3 coding sequence is TGTGCCAGCAGTTCCCTGGTCAGGGGCAATCAGCCCCAGCATTTT. Translated, it gives CASSSLVRGNQPQHF.

This chain joins TRBV7-8 and TRBJ2-6; 7 bases agree with TRBD1. There are 16 residues in the CDR3. The germline V gene encodes CDR1 SGHVS and CDR2 FQNEAQ. V shed 5 bases and J 2 bases; nucleotides not matched to a gene: 6. The CDR3 is CASSPDRAPGANVLTF. CDR3 bases: TGTGCCAGCAGCCCCGACAGGGCCCCTGGGGCCAACGTCCTGACTTTC.

V is TRBV7-6 and J is TRBJ2-5, with 9 bases lining up with TRBD2. The V segment lost 6 bases and the J segment 5 bases; nucleotides outside the gene matches: 22. Germline V gives CDR1 SGHVS, CDR2 FNYEAQ. The CDR3 runs to 19 residues. Here the CDR3 DNA reads TGTGCCAGCAGGATTACCCCCTTGACTAGCGGTTACCCTAGGGAGACCCAGTACTTC. Translated, it gives CASRITPLTSGYPRETQYF.